The TCR beta chain under discussion was sequenced for a study of cytotoxic CD8 clonotypes in ibrutinib-treated CLL. Study-wide background: For this cohort, patients were roughly 10 relapsed/refractory and some 15 treatment-naive, while some 18 were IGHV unmutated. Response sampling took place at median 12 months of treatment, range 6 to 36. Study results and limitations: Public clonotypes were uncommon and contracted or stayed stable on treatment.

Deep sequencing aimed at 1 in 200,000 to 1 in 1 million T cells' resolution. Sequencing was performed with immunoSEQ multiplex PCR; in TCRdb, only in-frame clones are kept and a portion is missing. The sample carries around 140,000 clones, about three quarters recorded once. About this clone: Its antigen is undetermined.

The junction had 2 bases not matched to a gene; V was cut back by 4 bases and J by 5 bases. This CDR3 comprises 15 residues. Per germline, CDR1 SGHKS and CDR2 YYEKEE (reference sequence). The material was PBMCs, obtained after 24 months of ibrutinib treatment. This chain links TRBV5-5 with TRBJ2-1; 14 positions agree with TRBD2. The sequence was collected from a human donor with chronic lymphocytic leukemia. CDR3 coding DNA: TGTGCCAGCAGCCAGGGACTAGCGGGAGACAATGAGCAGTTCTTC. Protein: CASSQGLAGDNEQFF. Complete variable domain (other parts from reference TRBV5-5 and TRBJ2-1): DAGVTQSPTHLIKTRGQQVTLRCSPISGHKSVSWYQQVLGQGPQFIFQYYEKEERGRGNFPDRFSARQFPNYSSELNVNALLLGDSALYLCASSQGLAGDNEQFFGPGTRLTVL.